This T cell receptor beta chain was sequenced in a study of T cells in Graves' hyperthyroidism and ophthalmopathy. Trimming shortened V by 6 bases and J by 7 bases, and 11 bases separated the two germline ends. Germline CDR1 and CDR2: SGHDT and YYEEEE. The CDR3 runs 12 residues. Whole-study findings and limits: Ophthalmopathy got predicted by the model a median approximately 6 months before its onset. Blood shared most expanded thyroid clonotypes above 0.001.

Thyroid ultrasound, orbital computed tomography, clinical symptoms, and serum thyroxine and TRAb underpinned diagnoses. PBMCs came from more than 8.5 ml fresh peripheral blood. At least ten counts were recorded for this clonotype. The target antigen is unknown. RNA transcripts yielded amplified TCR beta CDR3 regions. In the first-round RT-PCR of the TCR CDR3, the HTBI primer set was used. TCRdb analysed the multiplex PCR reads with MiXCR anew, one entry per CDR3 protein. Of more than 650,000 distinct CDR3 sequences listed, 13% to 15% are singletons. The source is a young woman with Graves' hyperthyroidism. Sequenced input: blood. The chain combines TRBV5-6 with TRBJ2-1; D is ambiguous. Here the CDR3 reads CASTRYRNEQFF. In nucleotides, the CDR3 is TGTGCCAGCACCCGGTATAGGAATGAGCAGTTCTTC.